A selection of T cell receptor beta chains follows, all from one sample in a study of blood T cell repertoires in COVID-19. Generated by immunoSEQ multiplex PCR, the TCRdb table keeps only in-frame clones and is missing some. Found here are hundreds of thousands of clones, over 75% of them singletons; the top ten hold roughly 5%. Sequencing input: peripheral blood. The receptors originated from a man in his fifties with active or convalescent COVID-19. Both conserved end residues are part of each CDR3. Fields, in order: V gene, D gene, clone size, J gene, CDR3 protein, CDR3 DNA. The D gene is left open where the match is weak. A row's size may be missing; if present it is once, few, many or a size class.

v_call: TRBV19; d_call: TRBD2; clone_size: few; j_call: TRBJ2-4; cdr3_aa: CASSPHGGRVGADLLAKNIQYF; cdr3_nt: TGTGCCAGTAGTCCCCATGGCGGGAGGGTCGGGGCCGATCTGTTAGCCAAAAACATTCAGTACTTC
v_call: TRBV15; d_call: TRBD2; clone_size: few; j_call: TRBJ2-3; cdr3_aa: CATSSRRGGRRTDTQYF; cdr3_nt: TGTGCCACCAGCAGCCGCCGCGGGGGGCGGCGCACAGATACGCAGTATTTT
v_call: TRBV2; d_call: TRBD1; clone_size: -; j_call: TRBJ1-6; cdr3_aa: CASSSDRGNSPLHF; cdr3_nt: TGTGCCAGCAGTTCGGACAGGGGTAATTCACCCCTCCACTTT
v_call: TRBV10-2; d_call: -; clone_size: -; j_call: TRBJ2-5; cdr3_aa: CASSDWGEETQYF; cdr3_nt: TGCGCCAGCAGTGATTGGGGAGAAGAGACCCAGTACTTC
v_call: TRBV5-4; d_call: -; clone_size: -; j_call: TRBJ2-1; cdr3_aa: CASSLGQGIDEQFF; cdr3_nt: TGTGCCAGCAGCTTGGGGCAGGGAATCGATGAGCAGTTCTTC
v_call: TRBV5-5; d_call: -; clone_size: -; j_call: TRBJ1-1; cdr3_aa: CASSLAPGRDTEAFF; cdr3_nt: TGTGCCAGCAGCTTGGCCCCAGGGAGGGACACTGAAGCTTTCTTT
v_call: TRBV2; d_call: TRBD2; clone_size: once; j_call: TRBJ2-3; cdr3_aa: CASRRRAGADTQYF; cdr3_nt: TGTGCCAGCCGGAGAAGAGCGGGAGCAGATACGCAGTATTTT
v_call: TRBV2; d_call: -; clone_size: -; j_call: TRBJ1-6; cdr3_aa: CASSDGGARNSPLHF; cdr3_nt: TGTGCCAGCAGTGACGGGGGGGCGCGGAATTCACCCCTCCACTTT
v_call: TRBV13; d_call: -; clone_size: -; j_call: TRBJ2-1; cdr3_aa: CASSLGQGGRNEQFF; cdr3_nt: TGTGCCAGCAGCTTAGGCCAGGGAGGTCGGAATGAGCAGTTCTTC
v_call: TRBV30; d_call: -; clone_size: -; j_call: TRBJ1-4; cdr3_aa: CAWSKAEKLFF; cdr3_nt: TGTGCCTGGAGTAAAGCGGAAAAACTGTTTTTT
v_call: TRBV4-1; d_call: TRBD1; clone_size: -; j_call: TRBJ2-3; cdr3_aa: CASSQGIFSRGTGEDRDTQYF; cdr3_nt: TGCGCCAGCAGCCAAGGCATCTTCTCTCGGGGGACAGGGGAGGATAGAGATACGCAGTATTTT
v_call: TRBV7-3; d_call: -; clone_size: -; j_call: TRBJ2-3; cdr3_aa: CASSLSILSTDTQYF; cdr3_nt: TGTGCCAGCAGCTTAAGTATCCTATCCACAGATACGCAGTATTTT
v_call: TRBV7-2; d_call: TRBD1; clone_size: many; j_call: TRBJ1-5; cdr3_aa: CASSLRAGGQYSNQPQHF; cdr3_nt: TGTGCCAGCAGCTTAAGGGCAGGGGGGCAATATAGCAATCAGCCCCAGCATTTT
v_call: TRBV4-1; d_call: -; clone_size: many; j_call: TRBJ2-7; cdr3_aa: CASSPSTRGEQYF; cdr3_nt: TGCGCCAGCAGCCCATCTACTAGGGGGGAGCAGTACTTC
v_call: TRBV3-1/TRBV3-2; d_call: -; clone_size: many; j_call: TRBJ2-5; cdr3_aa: CASSQVGRSGETQYF; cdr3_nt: TGTGCCAGCAGCCAAGTGGGGAGGAGCGGTGAGACCCAGTACTTC
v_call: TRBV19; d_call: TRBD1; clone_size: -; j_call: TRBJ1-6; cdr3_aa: CASRNRDRVSPLHF; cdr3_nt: TGTGCCAGCCGAAACCGGGACAGGGTTTCACCCCTCCACTTT
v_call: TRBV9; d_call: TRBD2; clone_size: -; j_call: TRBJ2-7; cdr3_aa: CASSVEAGQAYEQYF; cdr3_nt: TGTGCCAGCAGCGTAGAAGCGGGGCAAGCCTACGAGCAGTACTTC
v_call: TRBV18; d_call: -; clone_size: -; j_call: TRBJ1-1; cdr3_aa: CASSPGRENTEAFF; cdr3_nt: TGTGCCAGCTCACCGGGGCGGGAGAACACTGAAGCTTTCTTT
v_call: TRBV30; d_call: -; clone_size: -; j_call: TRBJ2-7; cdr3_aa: CAWSIWSNEQYF; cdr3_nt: TGTGCCTGGAGTATCTGGAGTAACGAGCAGTACTTC
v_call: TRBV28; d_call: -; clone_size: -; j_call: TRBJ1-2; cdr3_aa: CASSSSGISKDGYTF; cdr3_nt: TGTGCCAGCAGTTCGTCAGGGATCAGTAAAGATGGCTACACCTTC
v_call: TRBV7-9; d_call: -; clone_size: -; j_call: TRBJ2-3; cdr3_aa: CASSLALGDTQYF; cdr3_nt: TGTGCCAGCAGCTTGGCCCTCGGGGATACGCAGTATTTT
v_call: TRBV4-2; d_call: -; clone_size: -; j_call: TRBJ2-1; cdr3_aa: CASSPTGVHEQFF; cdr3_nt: TGTGCCAGCAGCCCTACCGGGGTCCATGAGCAGTTCTTC
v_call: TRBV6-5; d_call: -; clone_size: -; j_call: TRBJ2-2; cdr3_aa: CASSYNRVGELFF; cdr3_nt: TGTGCCAGCAGTTACAACAGGGTCGGGGAGCTGTTTTTT
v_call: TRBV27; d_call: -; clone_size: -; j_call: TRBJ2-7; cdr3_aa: CASRIPEQYF; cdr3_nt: TGTGCCAGTAGAATCCCCGAGCAGTACTTC
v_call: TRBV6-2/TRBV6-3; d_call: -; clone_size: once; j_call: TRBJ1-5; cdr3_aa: CASSPDSYQPQHF; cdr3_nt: TGTGCCAGCAGTCCGGACAGCTATCAGCCCCAGCATTTT
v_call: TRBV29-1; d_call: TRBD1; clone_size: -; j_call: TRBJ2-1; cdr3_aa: CSVEGRSGQGVYNEQFF; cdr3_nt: TGCAGCGTGGAGGGCCGGTCCGGACAGGGGGTTTACAATGAGCAGTTCTTC
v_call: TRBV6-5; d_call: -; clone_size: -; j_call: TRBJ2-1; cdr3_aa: CASFEEQRRNEQFF; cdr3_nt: TGTGCCAGCTTCGAAGAGCAGCGGCGCAATGAGCAGTTCTTC
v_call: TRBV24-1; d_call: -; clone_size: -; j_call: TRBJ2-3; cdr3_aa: CATSARLGRGTDTQYF; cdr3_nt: TGTGCCACCAGTGCCCGACTCGGCCGGGGCACAGATACGCAGTATTTT
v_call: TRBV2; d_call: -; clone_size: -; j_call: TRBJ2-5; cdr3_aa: CASSEVGGGIETQYF; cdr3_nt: TGTGCCAGCAGTGAAGTAGGGGGCGGGATAGAGACCCAGTACTTC
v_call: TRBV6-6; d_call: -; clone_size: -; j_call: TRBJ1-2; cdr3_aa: CASSLRSGQGYGYTF; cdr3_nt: TGTGCCAGCAGTCTAAGATCAGGGCAGGGCTATGGCTACACCTTC
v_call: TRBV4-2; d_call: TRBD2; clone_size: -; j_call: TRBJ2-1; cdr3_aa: CASSLGRLASGRDEQFF; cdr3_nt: TGTGCCAGCAGCCTGGGGCGGTTGGCTAGCGGGAGGGATGAGCAGTTCTTC
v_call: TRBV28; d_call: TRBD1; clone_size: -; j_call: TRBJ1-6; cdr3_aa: CASSSRDRRLQPLHF; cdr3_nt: TGTGCCAGCAGTTCCCGGGACAGGCGACTGCAACCCCTCCACTTT
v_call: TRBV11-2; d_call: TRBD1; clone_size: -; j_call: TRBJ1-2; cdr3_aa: CASSGDRGFYGYTF; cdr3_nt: TGTGCCAGCAGCGGCGACAGGGGATTCTATGGCTACACCTTC
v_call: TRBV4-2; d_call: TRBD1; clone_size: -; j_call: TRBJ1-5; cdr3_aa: CASSPRDRDQPQHF; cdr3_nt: TGTGCCAGCAGCCCCCGGGACAGGGATCAGCCCCAGCATTTT
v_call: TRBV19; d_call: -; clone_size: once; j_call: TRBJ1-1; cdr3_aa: CASSWANLNTEAFF; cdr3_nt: TGTGCCAGTAGTTGGGCTAACTTGAACACTGAAGCTTTCTTT
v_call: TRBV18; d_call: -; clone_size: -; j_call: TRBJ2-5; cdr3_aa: CASSPPGARETQYF; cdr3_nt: TGTGCCAGCTCACCACCGGGAGCGAGGGAGACCCAGTACTTC
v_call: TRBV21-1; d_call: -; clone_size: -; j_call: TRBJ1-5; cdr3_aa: CASSKLRYSNQPQHF; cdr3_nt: TGTGCCAGCAGCAAACTCCGCTATAGCAATCAGCCCCAGCATTTT
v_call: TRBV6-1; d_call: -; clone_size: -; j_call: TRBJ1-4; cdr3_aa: CASSEDRGTGVGKLFF; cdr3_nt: TGTGCCAGCAGTGAAGATAGGGGGACCGGGGTGGGAAAACTGTTTTTT
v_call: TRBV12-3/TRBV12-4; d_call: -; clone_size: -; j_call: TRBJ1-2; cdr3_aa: CASSRGQYGYTF; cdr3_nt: TGTGCCAGCAGCCGCGGACAGTATGGCTACACCTTC
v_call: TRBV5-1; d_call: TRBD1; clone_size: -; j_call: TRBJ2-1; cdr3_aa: CASSLSGQYNEQFF; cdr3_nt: TGCGCCAGCAGCTTATCGGGACAGTACAATGAGCAGTTCTTC
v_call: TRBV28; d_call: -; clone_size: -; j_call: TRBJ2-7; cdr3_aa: CASSLPGAYEQYF; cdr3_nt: TGTGCCAGCAGTTTACCCGGAGCCTACGAGCAGTACTTC
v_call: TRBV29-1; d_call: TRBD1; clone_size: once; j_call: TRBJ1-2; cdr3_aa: CSVGQGEVYGYTF; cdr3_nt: TGCAGCGTTGGCCAGGGGGAGGTCTATGGCTACACCTTC
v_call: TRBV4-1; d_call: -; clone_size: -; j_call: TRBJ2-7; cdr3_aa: CASSQEVGVSSYEQYF; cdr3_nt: TGCGCCAGCAGCCAAGAAGTAGGGGTCAGCTCCTACGAGCAGTACTTC
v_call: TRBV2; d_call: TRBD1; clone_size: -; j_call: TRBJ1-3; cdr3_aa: CASTIGGLEGNTIYF; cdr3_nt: TGTGCCAGCACAATAGGGGGCTTGGAAGGAAACACCATATATTTT
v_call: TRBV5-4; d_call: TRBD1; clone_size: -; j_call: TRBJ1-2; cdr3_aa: CASSHQRGQRYGYTF; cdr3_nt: TGTGCCAGCAGCCACCAGAGGGGACAGCGCTATGGCTACACCTTC
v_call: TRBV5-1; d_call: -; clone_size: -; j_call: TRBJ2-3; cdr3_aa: CASGSGGASTDTQYF; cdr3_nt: TGCGCCAGCGGATCGGGTGGAGCCAGCACAGATACGCAGTATTTT